What follows describes a single TCR beta chain. Original handling: Estimation of nucleated cell counts was performed using reference gene primer amplification. TCRdb's table, derived via immunoSEQ multiplex PCR, lists solely in-frame clones and lacks some. V and J calls and clone size follow that table, whereas D and trimming were derived from the DNA. The sample holds about 220,000 clones, 80% to 85% seen once. V was clipped by 3 bases and J by 2 bases, with 14 bases between them. The V gene's germline CDR1 is MDHEN and CDR2 SYDVKM. The CDR3 consists of 15 residues. The sample originates from a study of blood T cell repertoires in COVID-19. At the level of the study: The study drew acute and convalescent COVID-19 samples from the United States, Italy and Spain. The analysed material was cDNA or gDNA that came from T cells, B-cell-depleted T cells, or PBMCs.

Recruited during active infection, patients (from Seattle) were subsequently followed longitudinally. What was sequenced was peripheral blood. This rearrangement joins TRBV28 to TRBJ2-7; D may be TRBD2 (6 bases). This receptor was obtained from a woman between 70 and 85 years old with COVID-19, enrolled during active disease. The CDR3 region has the DNA TGTGCCAGCAGTTTGGTGAGACTAGGCGCCTACGAGCAGTACTTC. Its translation is CASSLVRLGAYEQYF.